What follows are 32 T cell receptor beta chains derived from one specimen sequenced in a study of cytomegalovirus exposure and HLA in healthy donors. The PCR was carried out with 60 Vbeta primers and 13 Jbeta primers. Sequenced by immunoSEQ multiplex PCR; TCRdb stores in-frame clones only, minus some. The sample lists 150,000 to 200,000 clones, about 86% seen once, with 1.5% to 2% in the top ten. The sample comprised PBMCs. The receptor set was obtained from a man aged 35-49 years in good health and CMV-seropositive.

This clone was observed a handful of times. CDR3 amino acids: CATGEAGIWNTEAFF. The CDR3 DNA is TGTGCCACCGGAGAGGCGGGGATTTGGAACACTGAAGCTTTCTTT. The J gene is TRBJ1-1, the V gene TRBV15, with unresolved D. Between the trimmed V and J ends, which lost 8 bases and 1 base, there was a span of 17 bases. The length of the CDR3 is 15 residues. CDR1 and CDR2 from the germline V gene are LNHNV and YYDKDF (reference sequence).

The chain couples TRBV5-4 to TRBJ2-3; 10 bases map to TRBD1. From germline, CDR1 is SGHNT and CDR2 YYREEE (reference sequence). V shed 4 bases and J 3 bases; nucleotides not matched to a gene: 2. The CDR3 runs 14 residues. The CDR3 loop is CASSQGQGTDTQYF. In DNA, the CDR3 is TGTGCCAGCAGCCAGGGACAGGGGACAGATACGCAGTATTTT.

J is TRBJ2-7 and V is TRBV5-1; no reliable D call. The V end lost 0 bases, the J end lost 1 base, and 5 bases lay between the germline ends. The CDR3 is 13 residues long. Germline CDR1 is SGHRS and CDR2 is YFSETQ. The CDR3 DNA reads TGCGCCAGCAGCTTGGCCAGATCCTACGAGCAGTACTTC. This translates into CASSLARSYEQYF.

The chain links TRBV7-9 to TRBJ2-7; D may be TRBD2 (5 bases). CDR1 and CDR2 from the germline V gene are SEHNR and FQNEAQ (reference sequence). V was cut by 6 bases and J by 0 bases, with 9 bases left in between. This CDR3 has 13 residues. The CDR3 here is CASSWGVSYEQYF. CDR3 coding DNA: TGTGCCAGCAGTTGGGGAGTCTCCTACGAGCAGTACTTC.

This clone was detected only a few times. Distinct nucleotide sequences in the sample also encode this CDR3. The chain uses TRBV6-1 and TRBJ1-3, with TRBD1 matching 11 bases. CDR3 length equals 15 residues. V lost 6 bases, J lost 0 bases, and 1 base stayed unmatched. CDR1 MNHNS and CDR2 SASEGT come from the germline V gene. The CDR3 loop is CASRGQGVSGNTIYF. The CDR3 DNA sequence: TGTGCCAGCAGGGGACAGGGGGTCTCTGGAAACACCATATATTTT.

The chain links TRBV27 to TRBJ2-5, with D uncertain. The assigned J gene may be wrong: the sequence end matches TRBJ2-7 better. The CDR3 loop spans 13 amino acids. Germline CDR1 MNHEY, CDR2 SMNVEV (reference sequence). The CDR3 region is CASSFSSGSEQYF. For the CDR3, the DNA is TGTGCCAGCAGTTTTTCCTCTGGTAGCGAGCAGTACTTC.

This rearrangement joins TRBV9 to TRBJ2-7; D gene uncertain. Germline V gene sequence: CDR1 SGDLS, CDR2 YYNGEE. V lost 3 bases to trimming and J lost 4 bases, with 17 bases between them. The CDR3 is made up of 15 amino acids. Here the CDR3 DNA reads TGTGCCAGCAGCGCAGCGTACACGACCGATTACGAGCAGTACTTC. It yields the protein CASSAAYTTDYEQYF.

The chain has TRBV7-9 and TRBJ2-1; weak D call: TRBD2 (7 bases). The germline V and J ends were trimmed by 6 bases and 1 base, with 25 bases remaining between them. CDR3 size: 19 residues. Looked up from germline, CDR1 is SEHNR and CDR2 is FQNEAQ (reference sequence). CDR3 protein: CASRARASGGGRSYNEQFF. The DNA of the CDR3 is TGTGCCAGCAGAGCTAGGGCTAGCGGAGGGGGGCGTTCCTACAATGAGCAGTTCTTC.

V usage is TRBV14 and J usage is TRBJ2-2; tentative D call: TRBD2 (5 bases). CDR1 and CDR2 (germline): SGHDN, FVKESK. This CDR3 has 17 residues. The V end lost 4 bases, the J end lost 5 bases, and 20 bases lay between the germline ends. The CDR3 sequence: CASSRRGPGRGTGELFF. DNA of the CDR3: TGTGCCAGCAGCCGCCGGGGTCCGGGCCGAGGGACCGGGGAGCTGTTTTTT.

The chain is built from TRBV20-1 and TRBJ2-3, with 7 positions matching TRBD2. Germline CDR1 reads DFQATT; CDR2 reads SNEGSKA (reference sequence). This CDR3 has 11 residues. V shed 3 bases, J shed 14 bases, and the junction held 8 bases outside the gene matches. Written as DNA, the CDR3 is TGCAGTGCTAGGCGGGAGAAGAGTTGGTATTTT. It codes for CSARREKSWYF.

The genes are TRBV7-2 and TRBJ2-5; 14 nucleotides match TRBD2. The CDR3 sequence is 15 residues long. Trimming removed 8 bases from V and 4 bases from J; junction bases left unmatched: 6. Germline CDR1 and CDR2: SGHTA and FQGNSA. The CDR3 DNA follows: TGTGCCAGCTCCGAGGGACTAGCGGGAGTAGAGACCCAGTACTTC. This translates into CASSEGLAGVETQYF. Complete variable domain (other parts from reference TRBV7-2 and TRBJ2-5): GAGVSQSPSNKVTEKGKDVELRCDPISGHTALYWYRQSLGQGLEFLIYFQGNSAPDKSGLPSDRFSAERTGGSVSTLTIQRTQQEDSAVYLCASSEGLAGVETQYFGPGTRLLVL.

This chain joins TRBV2 and TRBJ2-2; 9 nucleotides agree with TRBD1. Germline loops: CDR1 SNHLY, CDR2 FYNNEI. The CDR3 has 16 amino acids. With 5 bases clipped from V and 2 bases from J, the junction kept 6 bases outside the gene matches. CDR3: CASSTGGVSNTGELFF. The CDR3 region has the DNA TGTGCCAGCAGTACAGGGGGCGTTAGTAACACCGGGGAGCTGTTTTTT.

The chain couples TRBV6-5 to TRBJ2-1; TRBD2 matches at 9 bases. Germline trimming cut 2 bases from V and 4 bases from J; bases unmatched to any gene: 6. This CDR3 region has 16 residues. Looked up from germline, CDR1 is MNHEY and CDR2 is SVGAGI. The CDR3 nucleotides read TGTGCCAGCAGTTACGCGGGACTAGCACCGTACAATGAGCAGTTCTTC. Protein sequence: CASSYAGLAPYNEQFF.

The chain carries TRBV7-9 and TRBJ1-5; 9 bases align to TRBD1. CDR1 and CDR2 from the germline V gene are SEHNR and FQNEAQ (reference sequence). CDR3 length equals 15 residues. The junction had 8 bases not matched to a gene; V was cut back by 5 bases and J by 6 bases. CDR3 protein: CASSVGDRAVQPQHF. CDR3 nucleotide sequence: TGTGCCAGCAGCGTAGGGGACAGGGCTGTTCAGCCCCAGCATTTT.

This chain joins TRBV11-2 and TRBJ2-7; TRBD2 matches 9 bases. CDR3 length: 15 residues. CDR1 and CDR2 (germline): SGHAT, FQNNGV. Trimming removed 4 bases from V and 6 bases from J; junction bases left unmatched: 10. This chain's CDR3 is CASSYSGSRLVEQYF. In DNA, the CDR3 is TGTGCCAGCAGCTATAGCGGGAGCAGACTTGTCGAGCAGTACTTC.

The rearrangement joins TRBV7-2 to TRBJ2-7, with 10 bases aligning to TRBD2. Germline CDR1 SGHTA, CDR2 FQGNSA. The CDR3 has 14 amino acids. Trimming cost V 6 bases and J 3 bases; bases outside gene matches: 5. CDR3 loop: CASSRTSGIYEQYF. The CDR3 bases are TGTGCCAGCAGTCGGACTAGCGGAATCTACGAGCAGTACTTC.

This clone was counted a single time. The J gene is TRBJ2-1, the V gene TRBV9, with 9 nucleotides matching TRBD2. This CDR3 spans 16 amino acids. Trimming cost V 3 bases and J 9 bases; bases outside gene matches: 13. The V gene's germline CDR1 is SGDLS and CDR2 YYNGEE. CDR3 nucleotides: TGTGCCAGCAGCGAAGATGAAGGCGGGAGGGCATTTGAGCAGTTCTTC. Protein: CASSEDEGGRAFEQFF.

Points on this clone: The junction departs from the called germline gene at one end, perhaps through a read error. V usage is TRBV4-1 and J usage is TRBJ1-3, with unresolved D. The CDR3 contains 15 residues. Germline loops: CDR1 MGHRA, CDR2 YSYEKL. CDR3 DNA sequence: TGCGCCAGCAACCAAGGGCGGATCTCTGGAAACACCATATATTTT. It codes for CASNQGRISGNTIYF.

The chain combines TRBV5-4 with TRBJ1-2; D is unclear. From germline, CDR1 is SGHNT and CDR2 YYREEE (reference sequence). There are 15 residues in the CDR3. V was cut by 4 bases and J by 0 bases, with 13 bases left in between. The DNA of the CDR3 is TGTGCCAGCAGCCTGGGCGCCCAAGCTAACTATGGCTACACCTTC. Translated: CASSLGAQANYGYTF.

V is TRBV5-6 and J is TRBJ1-2, with D possibly matching TRBD1 (5 bases). Trimming removed 5 bases at V and 4 bases at J, with 12 bases between. The CDR3 is 13 residues long. Germline loops: CDR1 SGHDT, CDR2 YYEEEE. CDR3 nucleotide sequence: TGTGCCAGCAGGAACCAGGGTGGCTATGGCTACACCTTC. Translated, it gives CASRNQGGYGYTF.

CDR3 residues: CASSDRRGLGNEQFF. CDR3 coding DNA: TGTGCCAGCAGTGATAGGAGGGGGCTTGGCAATGAGCAGTTCTTC. The chain joins TRBV6-1 to TRBJ2-1; a weak D match, TRBD1 (7 bases). CDR1 MNHNS and CDR2 SASEGT come from the germline V gene. The CDR3 sequence is 15 residues long. V shed 3 bases and J shed 6 bases, with 15 bases lying between them.

This clone was detected only once. The chain combines TRBV27 with TRBJ2-2; no definite D call. The CDR3 length is 14 residues. Germline V gene lookup returns CDR1 MNHEY and CDR2 SMNVEV (reference sequence). Trimming pared 5 bases from V and 6 bases from J, leaving 13 bases between. CDR3 bases: TGTGCCAGCAGTCCCTATGTCGTTCCCGGGGAGCTGTTTTTT. This gives the protein CASSPYVVPGELFF.

V is TRBV5-4 and J is TRBJ2-1; 15 nucleotides line up with TRBD2. Germline V gene data show CDR1 as SGHNT and CDR2 as YYREEE (reference sequence). J gave up 7 bases and V 4 bases, and 3 bases lay outside the gene matches. The CDR3 loop spans 15 amino acids. CDR3 loop: CASSDGTSGRNEQFF. CDR3 coding DNA: TGTGCCAGCAGCGACGGGACTAGCGGGAGGAATGAGCAGTTCTTC. The full variable domain, in which reference TRBV5-4 and TRBJ2-1 provide the parts outside the CDR3, is ETGVTQSPTHLIKTRGQQVTLRCSSQSGHNTVSWYQQALGQGPQFIFQYYREEENGRGNFPPRFSGLQFPNYSSELNVNALELDDSALYLCASSDGTSGRNEQFFGPGTRLTVL.

This clone came up a few times. The V gene is TRBV6-1, the J gene TRBJ1-3, with D perhaps matching TRBD1 (6 bases). Germline V gives CDR1 MNHNS, CDR2 SASEGT. V lost 0 bases and J 3 bases, leaving 12 bases between the germline ends. CDR3 length equals 16 residues. The CDR3 DNA follows: TGTGCCAGCAGTGAAGCAACGGGGGGCAGTGGAAACACCATATATTTT. This encodes CASSEATGGSGNTIYF.

This chain joins TRBV7-9 and TRBJ2-3; TRBD1 matches 8 bases. The trim removed 6 bases at V and 6 bases at J, leaving 5 bases unmatched. Germline V gene data show CDR1 as SEHNR and CDR2 as FQNEAQ (reference sequence). The CDR3 spans 13 residues. The DNA for the CDR3 is TGTGCCAGCAGTTCCAGGGGGCCTGATACGCAGTATTTT. Translating gives CASSSRGPDTQYF.

CDR3: CASSLDRSESSYEQYF. The CDR3, as DNA: TGTGCCAGCAGCTTGGACAGGTCGGAAAGCTCCTACGAGCAGTACTTC. The chain is built from TRBV5-6 and TRBJ2-7; TRBD1 might be the D (5 bases). The CDR3 is 16 amino acids. V was clipped by 0 bases and J by 0 bases, with 13 bases between them. The germline V gene has CDR1 SGHDT and CDR2 YYEEEE.

Worth noting for this clone: A read error may produce the germline difference seen at one junction end. The chain recombines TRBV9 with TRBJ2-4; 10 bases are shared with TRBD2. The CDR3 loop spans 16 amino acids. CDR1 and CDR2 (germline): SGDLS, YYNGEE. The CDR3 reads CASSVTASGSKNSQYF. CDR3 bases: TGTGCCAGCAGCGTAACGGCTAGCGGGAGTAAAAACAGTCAGTACTTC.

The rearrangement uses TRBV9 and TRBJ2-3; 8 bases match TRBD1. Looked up from germline, CDR1 is SGDLS and CDR2 is YYNGEE. Trimming cost V 4 bases and J 4 bases; bases outside gene matches: 8. The CDR3 loop spans 15 amino acids. CDR3 bases: TGTGCCAGCAGCCCCGAGGACAGGGAGCCAGATACGCAGTATTTT. It is translated as CASSPEDREPDTQYF.

The CDR3: CSVVTGNYGYTF. CDR3 DNA sequence: TGCAGCGTGGTTACAGGGAACTATGGCTACACCTTC. The chain recombines TRBV29-1 with TRBJ1-2; D may be TRBD1 (6 bases). The CDR3 covers 12 residues. The V end was cut by 6 bases, the J end by 2 bases, with 10 bases between. Germline V CDR1 and CDR2: SQVTM, ANQGSEA.

The chain uses TRBV5-6 and TRBJ2-7; no definite D call. Germline values: CDR1 SGHDT, CDR2 YYEEEE. The CDR3 totals 12 residues. V shed 2 bases and J shed 3 bases, with 6 bases lying between them. This CDR3 is CASSLQNYEQYF. In nucleotides, the CDR3 is TGTGCCAGCAGCTTACAAAACTACGAGCAGTACTTC.

The V gene is TRBV30, the J gene TRBJ1-1; no firm D call. Germline loops: CDR1 GTSNPN, CDR2 SVGIG (reference sequence). Trimming stripped 8 bases from V and 7 bases from J, with 23 bases between. This CDR3 has 14 amino acids. The CDR3 DNA reads TGTGCCCTCCACCGGAGGGCAGAGGTCGGTGAAGCTTTCTTT. This translates into CALHRRAEVGEAFF.

The chain uses TRBV6-1 and TRBJ1-1; perhaps TRBD1 as D (6 bases). Germline V gene sequence: CDR1 MNHNS, CDR2 SASEGT. The CDR3 is made up of 13 amino acids. V was shortened by 7 bases and J by 1 base, with 10 bases between the two germline ends. The CDR3, as DNA: TGTGCCAGCATTGTGACAGGGAACACTGAAGCTTTCTTT. It is translated as CASIVTGNTEAFF.